Given below is one T cell receptor (beta chain) in context. One end of the junction is discordant with germline, which a read error may explain. There are 12 residues in the CDR3. CDR1 is ENHRY and CDR2 is SYGVKD in the germline V gene. These data belong to a study of CD8+CD57+ T cells in acquired aplastic anemia. Genomic DNA constituted the template upon which TCR beta VDJ and CDR3 profiling was performed. One entry per CDR3 protein results from TCRdb running MiXCR on the reads. The sample consists of roughly 500,000 distinct CDR3 sequences, approximately 33% of them appearing once. An expansion of CD8+CD57+ cells by flow cytometry had been shown in patients chosen for sequencing.

The TCR originated in a human donor with aplastic anemia. The V and J genes are TRBV10-3 and TRBJ1-5; D remains ambiguous. Sequenced sample: sorted CD4+, CD8+, or CD8+CD57+ T cells (not recorded which) from PBMCs. CDR3 amino acids: CASSPPIEPQHF. CDR3 bases: TGTGCCAGCAGTCCCCCAATTGAGCCCCAGCATTTT.